This T cell receptor beta chain was sequenced during a study of blood T cell repertoires in COVID-19. Background on the study: Sites in the United States, Italy and Spain provided acute and convalescent COVID-19 samples. Sources were T cells, B-cell-depleted T cells, or PBMCs; the material itself was cDNA or gDNA.

Per the authors' pipeline: Researchers report that nucleated cell counts were estimated from reference gene primer amplification. Sequencing was performed with immunoSEQ multiplex PCR; in TCRdb, only in-frame clones are kept and a portion is missing. For V, J and clone size, that table is used; D and trimming come from the DNA. The table records tens of thousands of clones, roughly three quarters of them present only once. Looked up from germline, CDR1 is MGHRA and CDR2 is YSYEKL. V shed 1 base, J shed 3 bases, and the junction held 12 bases outside the gene matches. CDR3 length equals 17 residues. The sequence was collected from a human donor in a cohort sampled during active COVID-19. Sequencing was carried out using peripheral blood. The gene calls are TRBV4-1 and TRBJ2-7; TRBD1 agrees at 7 bases. The CDR3 sequence is CASSQVRQGVLVYEQYF. The DNA of the CDR3 is TGCGCCAGCAGCCAAGTGCGACAGGGTGTGCTCGTCTACGAGCAGTACTTC.